These T cell receptor beta chains were read from a single sample in a study of cytomegalovirus exposure and HLA in healthy donors. Assay used: immunoSEQ multiplex PCR; TCRdb lists only in-frame clones, some missing. This sample carries roughly 110,000 clones, roughly 80% of them seen once, and the ten largest clones take more than 2%. Sequenced material: PBMCs. These receptors were collected from a man aged 25 to 40 in good health and CMV-seronegative. The CDR3 runs from the conserved cysteine through the conserved F or W. D genes are given only for firm matches. The listing skips clone size in some rows; elsewhere it reads once, few, many or a size class.

cdr3_nt	cdr3_aa	d_call	v_call	j_call	clone_size
TGTGCCAGCAGTTACTCCCCGACAGGGGTCTCCTACGAGCAGTACTTC	CASSYSPTGVSYEQYF	TRBD1	TRBV6-5	TRBJ2-7	-
TGTGCCAGTAACTGGAACACTGAAGCTTTCTTT	CASNWNTEAFF	-	TRBV19	TRBJ1-1	-
TGTGCCAGCAGTTCCCTCGGGGGACAGCTAAATCAGCCCCAGCATTTT	CASSSLGGQLNQPQHF	TRBD1	TRBV6-5	TRBJ1-5	-
TGTGCCAGCCTACCTGGCGATGCTAGCGGTACCTACGAGCAGTACTTC	CASLPGDASGTYEQYF	TRBD2	TRBV2	TRBJ2-7	once
TGTGCCAGCAGCTTGGGGCAGAGGCCCTACACCTTC	CASSLGQRPYTF	-	TRBV5-6	TRBJ1-2	-
TGTGCCAGCAGCTTAGCGGGGCAGCCCACTGAAGCTTTCTTT	CASSLAGQPTEAFF	-	TRBV7-8	TRBJ1-1	-
TGTGCCAGCAGCGAATGGGGCCGTAATTCGAACACCGGGGAGCTGTTTTTT	CASSEWGRNSNTGELFF	-	TRBV21-1	TRBJ2-2	-
TGTGCCAGCAGCTTTCGGGACAGGGGCTACGAGCAGTACTTC	CASSFRDRGYEQYF	TRBD1	TRBV7-8	TRBJ2-7	-
TGTGCCAGCAGTGAGACTAGCGAGCGCTACGAGCAGTACTTC	CASSETSERYEQYF	TRBD2	TRBV6-1	TRBJ2-7	-
TGTGCCAGCAGTGACCCCCGGGGATCGAAAAGGACCCGGCCCCAGCATTTT	CASSDPRGSKRTRPQHF	-	TRBV6-4	TRBJ1-5	once
TGTGCCCGGAGGAACAGTGCTGGAAACACCATATATTTT	CARRNSAGNTIYF	-	TRBV30	TRBJ1-3	-
TGTGCCAGCGCCCAAAAGGGACTAGCGGGAGAAAGAACCGGGGAGCTGTTTTTT	CASAQKGLAGERTGELFF	TRBD2	TRBV6-4	TRBJ2-2	once
TGCGCCAGCAGCTTGGCCAAAACGGGAGTGGGCGACGAGCAGTACTTC	CASSLAKTGVGDEQYF	-	TRBV5-1	TRBJ2-7	-
TGTGCCAGCAGCCCCGGGACACCTAATGAAAAACTGTTTTTT	CASSPGTPNEKLFF	-	TRBV7-9	TRBJ1-4	-
TGTGCCATCAGTGGTGGAGGCGAGGGGGCAGATACGCAGTATTTT	CAISGGGEGADTQYF	-	TRBV10-3	TRBJ2-3	-
TGTGCCAGCAGTTTCGGGACAGCTGAAGCTTTCTTT	CASSFGTAEAFF	TRBD1	TRBV5-6	TRBJ1-1	-
TGTGCCAGCAGCTTGGGGCGGGATACGCAGTATTTT	CASSLGRDTQYF	-	TRBV13	TRBJ2-3	-
TGTGCCAGCAGACTATATAGCAATCAGCCCCAGCATTTT	CASRLYSNQPQHF	-	TRBV28	TRBJ1-5	-
TGCGCCAGCAGGGTCAACGAGAAGCGGAGCACAGATACGCAGTATTTT	CASRVNEKRSTDTQYF	-	TRBV4-1	TRBJ2-3	-
TGTGCCAGCAGGGCACAGGGGACGTATAACTATGGCTACACCTTC	CASRAQGTYNYGYTF	TRBD1	TRBV6-5	TRBJ1-2	-
TGCGCCAGCAGCTACGGACAGGGCTACGAGCAGTACTTC	CASSYGQGYEQYF	TRBD1	TRBV4-1	TRBJ2-7	-
TGTGCCAGCAGCTTACGACAGGGACTTGTCGAGCAGTACTTC	CASSLRQGLVEQYF	-	TRBV7-8	TRBJ2-7	-
TGTGCCAGCAGCCCCGACAGGGACAATCAGCCCCAGCATTTT	CASSPDRDNQPQHF	TRBD1	TRBV2	TRBJ1-5	-
TGTGCCAGCAGCCAAGATCGACTGGGCACTGAAGCTTTCTTT	CASSQDRLGTEAFF	-	TRBV4-2	TRBJ1-1	many
TGCGCCAGCAGCCAAGATGGGGGCCAACTCGAGCAGTACTTC	CASSQDGGQLEQYF	-	TRBV4-1	TRBJ2-7	-